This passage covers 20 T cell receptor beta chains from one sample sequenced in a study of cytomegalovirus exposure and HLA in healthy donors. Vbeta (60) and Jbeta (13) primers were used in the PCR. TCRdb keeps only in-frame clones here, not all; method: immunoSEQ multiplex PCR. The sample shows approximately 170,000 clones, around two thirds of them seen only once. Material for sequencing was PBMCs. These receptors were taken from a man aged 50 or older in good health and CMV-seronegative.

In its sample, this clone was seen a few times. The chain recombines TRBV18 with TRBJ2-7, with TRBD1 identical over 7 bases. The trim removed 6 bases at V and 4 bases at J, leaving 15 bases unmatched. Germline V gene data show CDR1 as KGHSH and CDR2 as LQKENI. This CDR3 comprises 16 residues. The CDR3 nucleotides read TGTGCCAGCTCTCCCCAAGGGACAGAAGGGAGATACGAGCAGTACTTC. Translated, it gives CASSPQGTEGRYEQYF.

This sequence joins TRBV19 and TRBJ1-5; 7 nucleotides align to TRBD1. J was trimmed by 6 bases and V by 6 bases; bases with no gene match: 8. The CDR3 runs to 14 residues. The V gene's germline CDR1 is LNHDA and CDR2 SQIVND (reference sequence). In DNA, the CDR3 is TGTGCCAGTAGAGATCCAGGGGGACGTCAGCCCCAGCATTTT. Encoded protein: CASRDPGGRQPQHF. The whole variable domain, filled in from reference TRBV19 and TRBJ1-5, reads DGGITQSPKYLFRKEGQNVTLSCEQNLNHDAMYWYRQDPGQGLRLIYYSQIVNDFQKGDIAEGYSVSREKKESFPLTVTSAQKNPTAFYLCASRDPGGRQPQHFGDGTRLSIL.

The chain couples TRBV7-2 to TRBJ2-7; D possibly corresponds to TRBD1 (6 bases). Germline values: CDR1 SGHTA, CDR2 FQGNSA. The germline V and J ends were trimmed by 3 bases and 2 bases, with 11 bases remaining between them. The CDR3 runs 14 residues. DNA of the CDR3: TGTGCCAGCAGCTTTCAACAGGGCCCCTACGAGCAGTACTTC. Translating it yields CASSFQQGPYEQYF.

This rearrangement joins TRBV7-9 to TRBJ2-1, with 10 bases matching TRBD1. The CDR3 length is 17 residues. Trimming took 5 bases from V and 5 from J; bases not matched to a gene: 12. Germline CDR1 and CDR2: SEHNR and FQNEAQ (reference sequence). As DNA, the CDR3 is TGTGCCAGCAGCCCGCAGGGTGGGGACAGGGGCGACAATGAGCAGTTCTTC. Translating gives CASSPQGGDRGDNEQFF.

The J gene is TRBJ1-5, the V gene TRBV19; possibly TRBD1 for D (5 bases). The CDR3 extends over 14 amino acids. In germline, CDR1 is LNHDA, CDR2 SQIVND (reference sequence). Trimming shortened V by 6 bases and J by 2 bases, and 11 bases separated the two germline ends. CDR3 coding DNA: TGTGCCAGTAGGACTGACAGTGGCAATCAGCCCCAGCATTTT. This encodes CASRTDSGNQPQHF.

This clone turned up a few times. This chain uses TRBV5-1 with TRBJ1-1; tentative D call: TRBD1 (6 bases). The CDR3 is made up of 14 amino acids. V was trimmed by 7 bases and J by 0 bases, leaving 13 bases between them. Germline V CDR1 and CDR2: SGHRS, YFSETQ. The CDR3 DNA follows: TGCGCCAGCGGTATTGGACAGTTGAACACTGAAGCTTTCTTT. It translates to CASGIGQLNTEAFF.

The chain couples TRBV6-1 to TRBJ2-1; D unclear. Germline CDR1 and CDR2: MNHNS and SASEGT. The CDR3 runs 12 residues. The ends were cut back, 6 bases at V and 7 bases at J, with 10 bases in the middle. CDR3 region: CASSLLGNEQFF. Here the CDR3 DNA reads TGTGCCAGCAGCCTCCTCGGTAATGAGCAGTTCTTC.

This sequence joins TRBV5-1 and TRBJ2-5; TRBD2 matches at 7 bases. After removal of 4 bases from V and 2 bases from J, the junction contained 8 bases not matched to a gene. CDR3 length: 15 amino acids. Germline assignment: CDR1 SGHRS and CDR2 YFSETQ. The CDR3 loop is CASSGPAGDQETQYF. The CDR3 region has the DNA TGCGCCAGCAGCGGCCCCGCGGGGGATCAAGAGACCCAGTACTTC.

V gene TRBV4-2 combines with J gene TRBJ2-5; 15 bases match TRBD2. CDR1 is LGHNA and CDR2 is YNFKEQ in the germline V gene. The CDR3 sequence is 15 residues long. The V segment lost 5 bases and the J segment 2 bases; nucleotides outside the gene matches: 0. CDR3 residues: CASSGTSGGQETQYF. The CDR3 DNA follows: TGTGCCAGCAGCGGGACTAGCGGGGGGCAAGAGACCCAGTACTTC.

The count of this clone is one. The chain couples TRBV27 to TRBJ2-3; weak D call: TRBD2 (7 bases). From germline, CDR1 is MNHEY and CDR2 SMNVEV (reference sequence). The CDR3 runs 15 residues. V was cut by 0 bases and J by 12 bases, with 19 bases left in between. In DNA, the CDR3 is TGTGCCAGCAGTTTATCTGATTTAGGGGGGGCGCGTCAGTATTTT. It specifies CASSLSDLGGARQYF.

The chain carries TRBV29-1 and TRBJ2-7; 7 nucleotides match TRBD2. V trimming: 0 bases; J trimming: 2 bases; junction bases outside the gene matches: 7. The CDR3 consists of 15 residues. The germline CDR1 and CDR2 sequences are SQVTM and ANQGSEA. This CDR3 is CSVEDWGGYAYEQYF. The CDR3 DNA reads TGCAGCGTTGAAGATTGGGGGGGGTATGCCTACGAGCAGTACTTC.

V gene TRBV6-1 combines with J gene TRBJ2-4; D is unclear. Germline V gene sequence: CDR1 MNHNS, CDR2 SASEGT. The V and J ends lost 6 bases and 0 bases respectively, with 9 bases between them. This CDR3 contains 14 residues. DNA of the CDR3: TGTGCCAGCAGGACTTCTTTAGCCAAAAACATTCAGTACTTC. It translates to CASRTSLAKNIQYF.

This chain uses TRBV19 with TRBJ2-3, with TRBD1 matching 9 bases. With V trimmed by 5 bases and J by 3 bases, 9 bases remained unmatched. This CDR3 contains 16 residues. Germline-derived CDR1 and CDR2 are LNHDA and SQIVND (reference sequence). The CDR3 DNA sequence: TGTGCCAGTAGTCCTCGGACAGGGGCCGGTACAGATACGCAGTATTTT. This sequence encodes CASSPRTGAGTDTQYF.

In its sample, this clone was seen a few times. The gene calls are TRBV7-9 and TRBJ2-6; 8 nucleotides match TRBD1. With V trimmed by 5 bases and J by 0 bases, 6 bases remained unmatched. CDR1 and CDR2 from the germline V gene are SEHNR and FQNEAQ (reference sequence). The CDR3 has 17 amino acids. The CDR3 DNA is TGTGCCAGCAGCGGGGGACAGGCCTACTCTGGGGCCAACGTCCTGACTTTC. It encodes CASSGGQAYSGANVLTF.

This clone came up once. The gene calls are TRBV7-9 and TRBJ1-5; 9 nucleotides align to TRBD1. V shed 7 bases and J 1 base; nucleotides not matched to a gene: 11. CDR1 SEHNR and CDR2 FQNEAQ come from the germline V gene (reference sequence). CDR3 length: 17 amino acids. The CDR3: CASTVWGTGPSNQPQHF. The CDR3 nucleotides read TGTGCCAGCACCGTATGGGGGACAGGGCCGAGCAATCAGCCCCAGCATTTT.

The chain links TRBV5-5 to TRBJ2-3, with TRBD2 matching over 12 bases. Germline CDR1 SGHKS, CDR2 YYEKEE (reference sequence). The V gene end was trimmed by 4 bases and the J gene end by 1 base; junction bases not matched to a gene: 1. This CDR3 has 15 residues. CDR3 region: CASSRTSGGTDTQYF. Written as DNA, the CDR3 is TGTGCCAGCAGCCGGACTAGCGGGGGCACAGATACGCAGTATTTT.

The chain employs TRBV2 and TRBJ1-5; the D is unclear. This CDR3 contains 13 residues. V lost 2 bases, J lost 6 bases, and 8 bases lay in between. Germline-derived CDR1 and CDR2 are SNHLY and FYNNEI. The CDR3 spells CASSETRSQPQHF. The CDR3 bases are TGTGCCAGCAGTGAAACCAGATCTCAGCCCCAGCATTTT.

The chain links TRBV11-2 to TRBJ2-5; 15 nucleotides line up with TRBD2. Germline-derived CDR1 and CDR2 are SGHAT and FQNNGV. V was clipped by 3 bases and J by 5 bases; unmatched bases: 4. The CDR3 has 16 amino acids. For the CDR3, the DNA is TGTGCCAGCAGCTTCGGACTAGCGGGGGGGGTCGAGACCCAGTACTTC. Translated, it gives CASSFGLAGGVETQYF.

The CDR3 coding sequence is TGTGCCAGCTCTGGGCAGGATAATTCACCCCTCCACTTT. Encoded protein: CASSGQDNSPLHF. The rearrangement joins TRBV2 to TRBJ1-6, with D unclear. The CDR3 is 13 amino acids. CDR1 and CDR2 from the germline V gene are SNHLY and FYNNEI. The V end lost 8 bases, the J end lost 5 bases, and 10 bases lay between the germline ends.

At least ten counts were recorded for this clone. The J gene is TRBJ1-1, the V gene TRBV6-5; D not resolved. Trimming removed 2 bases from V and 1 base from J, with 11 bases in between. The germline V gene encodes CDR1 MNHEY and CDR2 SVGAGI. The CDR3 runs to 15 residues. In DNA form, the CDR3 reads TGTGCCAGCAGTTACCGCCCCAGTTCGAACACTGAAGCTTTCTTT. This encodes CASSYRPSSNTEAFF.